This T cell receptor (beta chain) stems from a study of blood T cell repertoires in COVID-19. Study information: Whether acute or convalescent, the COVID-19 samples came from the United States, Italy and Spain. The cDNA or gDNA used as material had been derived from T cells, B-cell-depleted T cells, or PBMCs.

The V gene end was trimmed by 1 base and the J gene end by 7 bases; junction bases not matched to a gene: 2. Germline assignment: CDR1 LGHDT and CDR2 YNNKEL (reference sequence). The CDR3 spans 15 residues. Per the study methods: Reference gene primer amplification gave estimated nucleated cell counts. Using immunoSEQ multiplex PCR, the repertoire was profiled, and TCRdb retains in-frame clones only, with some absent. D and trimming were read from the DNA, whereas the V and J calls and clone size are those reported in that table. The sample carries about 120,000 clones, approximately 82% recorded once.

Specimen: peripheral blood. This sequence originates from a man aged 25 to 40 with acute or convalescent COVID-19. The V and J genes are TRBV3-1 (or the pseudogene TRBV3-2) and TRBJ2-1, with 12 positions matching TRBD2. In DNA form, the CDR3 reads TGTGCCAGCAGCCAAGGGACTAGCGGGGATAATGAGCAGTTCTTC. Its translation: CASSQGTSGDNEQFF.